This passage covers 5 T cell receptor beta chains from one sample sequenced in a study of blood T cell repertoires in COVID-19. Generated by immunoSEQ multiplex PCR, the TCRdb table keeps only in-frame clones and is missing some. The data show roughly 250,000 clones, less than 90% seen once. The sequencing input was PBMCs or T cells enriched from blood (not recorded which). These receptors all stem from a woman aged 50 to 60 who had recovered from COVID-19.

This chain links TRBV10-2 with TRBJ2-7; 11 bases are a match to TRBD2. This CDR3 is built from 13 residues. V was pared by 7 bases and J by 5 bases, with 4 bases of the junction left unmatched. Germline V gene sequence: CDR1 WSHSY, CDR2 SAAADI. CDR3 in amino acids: CASTGLAAHEQYF. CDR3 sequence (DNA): TGCGCCAGCACGGGACTAGCGGCACACGAGCAGTACTTC.

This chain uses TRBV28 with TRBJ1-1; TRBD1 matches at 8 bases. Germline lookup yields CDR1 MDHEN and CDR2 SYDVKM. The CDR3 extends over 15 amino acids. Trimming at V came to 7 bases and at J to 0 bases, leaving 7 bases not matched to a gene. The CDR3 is CASNQGAAVNTEAFF. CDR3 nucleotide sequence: TGTGCCAGCAATCAGGGGGCGGCTGTGAACACTGAAGCTTTCTTT.

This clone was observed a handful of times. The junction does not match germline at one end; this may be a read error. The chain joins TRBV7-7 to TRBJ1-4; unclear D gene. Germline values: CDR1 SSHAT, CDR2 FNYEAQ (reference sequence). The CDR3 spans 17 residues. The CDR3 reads CASSLGSPIPLNEKLFF. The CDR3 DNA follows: TGTGCTAGCAGCCTGGGCAGCCCCATCCCACTTAATGAAAAACTGTTTTTT.

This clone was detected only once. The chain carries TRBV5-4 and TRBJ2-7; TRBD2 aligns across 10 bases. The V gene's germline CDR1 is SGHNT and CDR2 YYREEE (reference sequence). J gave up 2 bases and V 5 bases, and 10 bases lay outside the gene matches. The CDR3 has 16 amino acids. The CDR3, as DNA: TGTGCCAGCAGTTACGGAACTAGCGGGAATCCCTACGAGCAGTACTTC. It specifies CASSYGTSGNPYEQYF.

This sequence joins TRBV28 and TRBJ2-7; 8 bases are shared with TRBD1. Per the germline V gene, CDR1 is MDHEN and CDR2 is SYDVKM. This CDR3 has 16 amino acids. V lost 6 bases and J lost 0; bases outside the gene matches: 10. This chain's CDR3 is CASRSSGTGISYEQYF. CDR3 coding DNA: TGTGCCAGCAGATCGTCCGGGACAGGCATCTCCTACGAGCAGTACTTC.